This T cell receptor (beta chain) originates from a study of blood T cell repertoires in COVID-19. The assay was immunoSEQ multiplex PCR, and TCRdb's table has in-frame clones only and misses some. This table has fewer than 250,000 clones, about 83% appearing once. This CDR3 region has 13 residues. The germline CDR1 and CDR2 sequences are ENHRY and SYGVKD. V was clipped by 6 bases and J by 2 bases, with 9 bases between them. Sample: peripheral blood. The origin of this receptor is a human donor in a cohort sampled during active COVID-19. This rearrangement joins TRBV10-3 to TRBJ2-3; D uncertain. CDR3 amino acids: CAIRSFATDTQYF. The CDR3 coding sequence is TGTGCCATCAGAAGCTTCGCCACAGATACGCAGTATTTT.